The clone carrying this T cell receptor beta chain has at least ten counts. What it binds is not known. Germline values: CDR1 LNHDA, CDR2 SQIVND (reference sequence). V lost 5 bases and J 9 bases, leaving 14 bases between the germline ends. This CDR3 has 13 residues. The data originate from a study of cytomegalovirus exposure and HLA in healthy donors. Points from the study as a whole: It emerged from a later analysis that several of the most significant clusters appeared to be linked to common viral pathogens. The authors listed 150 or so TCR beta chains as cytomegalovirus-associated.

With 60 Vbeta and 13 Jbeta primers, the PCR was carried out. Assay used: immunoSEQ multiplex PCR; TCRdb lists only in-frame clones, some missing. The data contain roughly 120,000 clones, 69% of them singletons. Sequenced input: PBMCs. The sequence was obtained from an older woman in good health and CMV-seropositive. The rearrangement links TRBV19 to TRBJ2-1; a possible D gene is TRBD2 (6 bases). CDR3 sequence: CASSVGGFGEQFF. CDR3 in DNA: TGTGCCAGTAGTGTGGGGGGTTTTGGTGAGCAGTTCTTC.